Below are 20 T cell receptor beta chains sequenced from a single sample in a study of T cell clonotyping in hematopoietic cell transplantation. The protocol was immunoSEQ multiplex PCR, while the TCRdb copy is restricted to in-frame clones and leaves out a portion. The sample includes fewer than 8,500 clones, under 98% of them seen just once. Time point in this sample: recipient sample about 28 days before transplant, after cytoreduction. The source was peripheral blood mononuclear cells, collected before stem cell transplant. These receptors all come from an older man with acute myeloid leukemia. Some clones in this sample may be carry-over from other donors' samples.

The chain carries TRBV11-3 and TRBJ2-7, with 8 positions matching TRBD2. Trimming cost V 0 bases and J 1 base; bases outside gene matches: 5. Germline CDR1 reads SGHNT; CDR2 reads YENEEA. The CDR3 is 16 residues long. The DNA for the CDR3 is TGTGCCAGCAGCTTAGAGGTGGGCGGGAGGTCCTACGAGCAGTACTTC. Protein product: CASSLEVGGRSYEQYF.

The chain couples TRBV14 to TRBJ1-1; D gene unclear. Germline V gives CDR1 SGHDN, CDR2 FVKESK. The CDR3 has 15 amino acids. V lost 0 bases and J 1 base, leaving 9 bases between the germline ends. CDR3 in amino acids: CASSQERLGNTEAFF. The CDR3 DNA follows: TGTGCCAGCAGCCAAGAGCGTTTGGGGAACACTGAAGCTTTCTTT.

The chain recombines TRBV1 with TRBJ2-3; the table gives TRBD2 as D, unverified against the DNA. TRBV1 is a recognized pseudogene. This CDR3 spans 16 amino acids. CDR3 DNA: TGCACCAGCAGCCAAGGCGGGCTAGCGGTGACAGATACGCAGTATTTT. Protein sequence: CTSSQGGLAVTDTQYF.

J is TRBJ1-6 and V is TRBV2; weak D call: TRBD1 (5 bases). The V gene's germline CDR1 is SNHLY and CDR2 FYNNEI. Trimming took off 3 bases at V and 10 bases at J, with 10 bases between the two ends. The CDR3 has 13 residues. CDR3 bases: TGTGCCAGCAGTGAGAGGGGTCCCTCACCCCTCCACTTT. Translating gives CASSERGPSPLHF.

The chain combines TRBV7-2 with TRBJ2-7; possibly TRBD2 for D (5 bases). CDR1 SGHTA and CDR2 FQGNSA come from the germline V gene. Trimming shortened V by 10 bases and J by 0 bases, and 19 bases separated the two germline ends. This CDR3 contains 15 residues. The CDR3 coding sequence is TGTGCCACCGAACTCCGGGATGGGAGCTCCTACGAGCAGTACTTC. It encodes CATELRDGSSYEQYF.

This chain links TRBV21-1 with TRBJ1-2. TRBV21-1 corresponds to a pseudogene. This CDR3 region has 13 residues. CDR3: CASSPRGHYGYTF. CDR3 bases: TGTGCCAGCAGCCCACGAGGGCACTATGGCTACACCTTC.

This chain links TRBV7-2 with TRBJ1-5; D is possibly TRBD1 (6 bases). CDR3 length: 15 amino acids. V shed 2 bases and J shed 0 bases, with 8 bases lying between them. Germline V CDR1 and CDR2: SGHTA, FQGNSA. The CDR3 sequence: CASSLPGDSNQPQHF. CDR3 sequence (DNA): TGTGCCAGCAGCTTACCAGGGGATAGCAATCAGCCCCAGCATTTT. The complete variable domain, with remaining parts taken from reference TRBV7-2 and TRBJ1-5, reads GAGVSQSPSNKVTEKGKDVELRCDPISGHTALYWYRQSLGQGLEFLIYFQGNSAPDKSGLPSDRFSAERTGGSVSTLTIQRTQQEDSAVYLCASSLPGDSNQPQHFGDGTRLSIL.

The chain employs TRBV5-8 and TRBJ2-2, with D perhaps assigned TRBD1 or TRBD2 (6 bases each). Trimming removed 6 bases from V and 2 bases from J, with 11 bases in between. The CDR3 totals 14 residues. Germline CDR1 is SGHTS and CDR2 is YDEGEE. The CDR3 nucleotides read TGTGCCAGCAACCCGGGGGCTAACACCGGGGAGCTGTTTTTT. Its protein product is CASNPGANTGELFF.

The rearrangement joins TRBV6-5 to TRBJ1-1; D gene ambiguous. This CDR3 comprises 14 residues. The V end lost 2 bases, the J end lost 0 bases, and 7 bases lay between the germline ends. Germline loops: CDR1 MNHEY, CDR2 SVGAGI. The CDR3 sequence is CASSYEAMNTEAFF. CDR3 sequence (DNA): TGTGCCAGCAGTTACGAGGCCATGAACACTGAAGCTTTCTTT.

The CDR3: CASSRQGAPTEAFF. In nucleotides, the CDR3 is TGTGCCAGCAGTCGACAGGGTGCGCCCACTGAAGCTTTCTTT. J is TRBJ1-1 and V is TRBV6-6; the match to TRBD1 covers 7 bases. In germline, CDR1 is MNHNY, CDR2 SVGAGI (reference sequence). The V and J ends lost 5 bases and 4 bases, in that order; junction bases with no gene match: 7. This CDR3 is 14 amino acids long.

The chain uses TRBV6-1 and TRBJ1-5; unclear D gene. This CDR3 region has 15 residues. CDR1 is MNHNS, CDR2 SASEGT, per germline. V was shortened by 3 bases and J by 7 bases, with 16 bases between the two germline ends. CDR3 loop: CASSEGRESRQPQHF. CDR3 coding DNA: TGTGCCAGCAGTGAGGGGAGAGAGTCCCGACAGCCCCAGCATTTT.

The chain recombines TRBV5-1 with TRBJ1-5, with a possible D match to TRBD1 (5 bases). Germline V gives CDR1 SGHRS, CDR2 YFSETQ. Trimming took 4 bases from V and 9 from J, leaving 23 bases between them. The CDR3 length is 16 residues. The CDR3 nucleotides are TGCGCCAGCAGCCCTTGGGGGGGGGAGGGTTCAGGGCCCCAGCATTTT. Translated: CASSPWGGEGSGPQHF.

The chain is built from TRBV7-2 and TRBJ2-3; 10 bases are shared with TRBD2. This CDR3 region has 16 residues. The V segment lost 8 bases and the J segment 0 bases; nucleotides outside the gene matches: 8. CDR1 and CDR2 from the germline V gene are SGHTA and FQGNSA. CDR3 protein: CASRLAGVSSTDTQYF. The CDR3 DNA follows: TGTGCCAGCCGCCTAGCGGGAGTATCTAGCACAGATACGCAGTATTTT.

This chain uses TRBV6-5 with TRBJ2-2; tentative D call: TRBD2 (5 bases). This CDR3 region has 14 residues. Trimming removed 4 bases from V and 4 bases from J, with 10 bases in between. Germline CDR1 MNHEY, CDR2 SVGAGI. The CDR3 loop reads CASSLEGRTGELFF. CDR3 DNA sequence: TGTGCCAGCAGTTTAGAGGGTCGCACCGGGGAGCTGTTTTTT.

This chain connects TRBV11-1 to TRBJ2-6; D not resolved. CDR1 and CDR2 (germline): SGHAT, FQDESV (reference sequence). This CDR3 spans 12 amino acids. Trimming pared 5 bases from V and 2 bases from J, leaving 1 base between. The CDR3: CASSPGANVLTF. The CDR3 DNA reads TGTGCCAGCAGCCCTGGGGCCAACGTCCTGACTTTC.

The V call is TRBV6-1, the J call TRBJ2-3; D may be TRBD1 or TRBD2 (5 bases each). Trimming took 0 bases from V and 4 from J, leaving 14 bases between them. This CDR3 has 16 amino acids. From germline, CDR1 is MNHNS and CDR2 SASEGT. CDR3 in DNA: TGTGCCAGCAGTGAAGCGATCCGGGGCCTCCCAGATACGCAGTATTTT. Protein product: CASSEAIRGLPDTQYF.

This clone was recorded once. The chain is built from TRBV6-1 and TRBJ2-4; 7 bases fit TRBD1. V shed 4 bases and J 0 bases; nucleotides not matched to a gene: 9. This CDR3 spans 17 amino acids. Germline CDR1 MNHNS, CDR2 SASEGT. The CDR3 bases are TGTGCCAGCAGTGGGAGAGGGGGCGAGTTAGCCAAAAACATTCAGTACTTC. The encoded protein is CASSGRGGELAKNIQYF.

The rearrangement links TRBV27 to TRBJ2-7; a possible D gene is TRBD2 (6 bases). The CDR3 totals 13 residues. The germline V gene encodes CDR1 MNHEY and CDR2 SMNVEV (reference sequence). V was clipped by 6 bases and J by 2 bases, with 11 bases between them. The CDR3: CASSRLDTYEQYF. Written as DNA, the CDR3 is TGTGCCAGCAGCCGACTAGACACCTACGAGCAGTACTTC.

The rearrangement uses TRBV7-2 and TRBJ2-2, with 13 nucleotides matching TRBD2. V shed 5 bases, J shed 0 bases, and the junction held 3 bases outside the gene matches. Per germline, CDR1 SGHTA and CDR2 FQGNSA. The CDR3 covers 17 residues. In nucleotides, the CDR3 is TGTGCCAGCAGCCGACTAGCGGGGGGCGCGAACACCGGGGAGCTGTTTTTT. It codes for CASSRLAGGANTGELFF.

The genes are TRBV6-5 and TRBJ2-3, with D unresolved. CDR1 and CDR2 from the germline V gene are MNHEY and SVGAGI. The CDR3 contains 15 residues. The V end lost 6 bases, the J end lost 0 bases, and 13 bases lay between the germline ends. The CDR3 sequence: CASSLSTPSTDTQYF. CDR3 DNA sequence: TGTGCCAGCAGCCTCAGCACCCCTAGCACAGATACGCAGTATTTT.